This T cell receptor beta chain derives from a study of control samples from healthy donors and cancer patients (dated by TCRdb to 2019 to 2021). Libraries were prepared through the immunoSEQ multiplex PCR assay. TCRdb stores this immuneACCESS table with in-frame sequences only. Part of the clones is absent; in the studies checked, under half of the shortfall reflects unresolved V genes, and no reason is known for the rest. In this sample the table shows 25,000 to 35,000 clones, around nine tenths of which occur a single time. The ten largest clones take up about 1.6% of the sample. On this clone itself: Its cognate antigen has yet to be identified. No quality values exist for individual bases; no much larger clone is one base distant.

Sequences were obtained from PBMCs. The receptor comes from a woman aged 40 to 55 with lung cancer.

In nucleotide form, the sequence is TGTGCCAGCAGTGCTTCAGCGGTCGGGGGCACAGATACGCAGTATTTT. Its protein reads: CASSASAVGGTDTQYF. This receptor chain uses TRBV6-4 and TRBJ2-3, and the D gene may be TRBD2, 5 bases matching. The germline V gene gives CDR1 as MRHNA and CDR2 as SNTAGT. Taken from cysteine to phenylalanine, the CDR3 has 16 residues. Of the read, only the CDR3 DNA is kept; its 48 bases are in frame from base 1. At the junction V is shortened by 4 bases and J by 1 base, with 15 bases in between.